The 18 T cell receptor beta chains given below trace back to one sample, sequenced in a study of control samples from healthy donors and cancer patients. Profiling relied on immunoSEQ multiplex PCR, and the TCRdb table lists in-frame clones only, not all of them. The repertoire includes some 65,000 clones, about 80% of them detected once, and 2.5% to 3% sits in the top ten. Sequencing was done on a sample of PBMCs. The source is a woman aged 45-65 years with lung cancer.

The chain joins TRBV30 to TRBJ2-1; D possibly corresponds to TRBD1 (5 bases). Per germline, CDR1 GTSNPN and CDR2 SVGIG (reference sequence). V was cut by 3 bases and J by 0 bases, with 15 bases left in between. The CDR3 spans 16 residues. CDR3 in amino acids: CAWRFGHQSSYNEQFF. The CDR3 region has the DNA TGTGCCTGGAGATTTGGACACCAAAGCTCCTACAATGAGCAGTTCTTC.

The V call is TRBV4-2, the J call TRBJ1-3; 8 bases fit TRBD1. CDR3 length: 16 amino acids. V shed 1 base, J shed 3 bases, and the junction held 5 bases outside the gene matches. From germline, CDR1 is LGHNA and CDR2 YNFKEQ. The CDR3 DNA reads TGTGCCAGCAGCCAAGGGGTCGACAGGGGTGGAAACACCATATATTTT. Amino acids: CASSQGVDRGGNTIYF.

V usage is TRBV12-3 or TRBV12-4 and J usage is TRBJ1-2; 7 bases map to TRBD1. V trimming: 5 bases; J trimming: 4 bases; junction bases outside the gene matches: 4. The CDR3 sequence is 13 residues long. The CDR3 is CASSITGAYGYTF. CDR3 nucleotide sequence: TGTGCCAGCAGTATAACAGGGGCCTATGGCTACACCTTC.

The chain is built from TRBV6-2 or TRBV6-3 and TRBJ2-5; D possibly corresponds to TRBD2 (5 bases). The CDR3 sequence is 15 residues long. CDR1 is MNHEY, CDR2 SVGEGT, per germline. Deletions cut 1 base from V and 2 bases from J, with 11 bases between. CDR3: CASSYLRGQQETQYF. As DNA, the CDR3 is TGTGCCAGCAGTTACTTAAGAGGGCAGCAAGAGACCCAGTACTTC.

The CDR3 DNA reads TGTGCCAGTAGTAAGAACTGGGAGCAGTTCTTC. It yields the protein CASSKNWEQFF. The V and J genes are TRBV19 and TRBJ2-1; D remains unclear. The V and J ends lost 4 bases and 10 bases respectively, with 8 bases between them. The CDR3 contains 11 residues. Germline lookup yields CDR1 LNHDA and CDR2 SQIVND (reference sequence).

This rearrangement joins TRBV7-9 to TRBJ1-5; D may be TRBD1 (5 bases). V was pared by 1 base and J by 0 bases, with 7 bases between. This CDR3 contains 15 residues. Per the germline V gene, CDR1 is SEHNR and CDR2 is FQNEAQ (reference sequence). DNA for the CDR3: TGTGCCAGCAGCTTAGAGGGGAATAGCAATCAGCCCCAGCATTTT. This codes for CASSLEGNSNQPQHF.

V and J are TRBV7-9 and TRBJ2-1, with 9 positions matching TRBD1. This CDR3 contains 14 residues. V was clipped by 5 bases and J by 6 bases; unmatched bases: 5. Germline V gene sequence: CDR1 SEHNR, CDR2 FQNEAQ (reference sequence). The CDR3 nucleotides are TGTGCCAGCAGCCACCGGGACAGGGTCAATGAGCAGTTCTTC. Protein sequence: CASSHRDRVNEQFF.

The chain has TRBV4-1 and TRBJ1-3; 7 nucleotides line up with TRBD1. V lost 5 bases and J lost 4; bases outside the gene matches: 14. Germline V gene lookup returns CDR1 MGHRA and CDR2 YSYEKL. This CDR3 is built from 17 residues. Written as DNA, the CDR3 is TGCGCCAGCAGCAGCTTTCTTAGACAGGGACAAGGAAACACCATATATTTT. Encoded protein: CASSSFLRQGQGNTIYF.

This chain joins TRBV12-3 or TRBV12-4 and TRBJ1-1; D ambiguous. This CDR3 is built from 13 residues. Trimming cost V 0 bases and J 1 base, with 3 bases left between them. Written as DNA, the CDR3 is TGTGCCAGCAGTTTAGCCACGAACACTGAAGCTTTCTTT. This sequence encodes CASSLATNTEAFF.

V is TRBV4-3 and J is TRBJ1-1; D uncertain. Per germline, CDR1 LGHNA and CDR2 YSLEER. The CDR3 length is 13 residues. Trimming shortened V by 0 bases and J by 3 bases, and 5 bases separated the two germline ends. The DNA of the CDR3 is TGCGCCAGCAGCCAAGAAATGGACACTGAAGCTTTCTTT. Translating gives CASSQEMDTEAFF.

The rearrangement joins TRBV6-5 to TRBJ2-7; no clear D gene. The CDR3 extends over 12 amino acids. Germline V CDR1 and CDR2: MNHEY, SVGAGI. Between the trimmed V and J ends, which lost 6 bases and 1 base, there was a span of 7 bases. In DNA form, the CDR3 reads TGTGCCAGCAGGGCGGAATCCTACGAGCAGTACTTC. This gives the protein CASRAESYEQYF.

The chain has TRBV14 and TRBJ2-5; a weak D match, TRBD2 (6 bases). Germline V gene sequence: CDR1 SGHDN, CDR2 FVKESK. The CDR3 length is 16 residues. Deletions cut 4 bases from V and 7 bases from J, with 22 bases between. Here the CDR3 DNA reads TGTGCCAGCAGCCTTACTATGGGGGACTTTCCCCGGACCCAGTACTTC. This gives the protein CASSLTMGDFPRTQYF. The full variable domain, completed using reference TRBV14 and TRBJ2-5, is EAGVTQFPSHSVIEKGQTVTLRCDPISGHDNLYWYRRVMGKEIKFLLHFVKESKQDESGMPNNRFLAERTGGTYSTLKVQPAELEDSGVYFCASSLTMGDFPRTQYFGPGTRLLVL.

The gene calls are TRBV7-2 and TRBJ2-3; 7 bases fit TRBD2. Germline lookup yields CDR1 SGHTA and CDR2 FQGNSA. The V gene end was trimmed by 3 bases and the J gene end by 2 bases; junction bases not matched to a gene: 2. This CDR3 region has 14 residues. DNA for the CDR3: TGTGCCAGCAGCTTTAGCGGGCCCACAGATACGCAGTATTTT. Its protein is CASSFSGPTDTQYF.

V and J are TRBV14 and TRBJ1-6; D is perhaps TRBD1 (5 bases). The CDR3 consists of 14 residues. The germline gives CDR1 SGHDN, CDR2 FVKESK. V lost 3 bases, J lost 9 bases, and 12 bases lay in between. CDR3: CASSHGGDRSPLHF. CDR3 bases: TGTGCCAGCAGCCACGGGGGAGATCGTTCACCCCTCCACTTT.

V and J are TRBV6-1 and TRBJ1-1; 8 nucleotides match TRBD1. The germline gives CDR1 MNHNS, CDR2 SASEGT. V shed 1 base, J shed 3 bases, and the junction held 4 bases outside the gene matches. This CDR3 comprises 15 residues. The CDR3 DNA follows: TGTGCCAGCAGTGAAGAGACAGGGGAGTACACTGAAGCTTTCTTT. This gives the protein CASSEETGEYTEAFF.

The chain recombines TRBV6-6 with TRBJ2-1; the D is unclear. Trimming left V 7 bases short and J 6 bases short, with 13 bases between. CDR1 and CDR2 (germline): MNHNY, SVGAGI (reference sequence). The CDR3 totals 13 residues. The CDR3 DNA reads as TGTGCCAGCACCCTATCCGAGGTCAATGAGCAGTTCTTC. This sequence encodes CASTLSEVNEQFF.

There are a few counts of this clone. This chain links TRBV6-1 with TRBJ1-1; no clear D gene. Germline V gene sequence: CDR1 MNHNS, CDR2 SASEGT. The V and J ends lost 0 bases and 1 base respectively, with 21 bases between them. The CDR3 runs 19 residues. The CDR3 DNA reads as TGTGCCAGCAGTGAAGCGATAGGGTCATCCTCTGGATGGAACACTGAAGCTTTCTTT. Protein product: CASSEAIGSSSGWNTEAFF.

V usage is TRBV20-1 and J usage is TRBJ2-1; D is unresolved. With 7 bases removed from V and 10 bases from J, the gap between germline ends came to 14 bases. Germline V gene sequence: CDR1 DFQATT, CDR2 SNEGSKA (reference sequence). CDR3 length equals 11 residues. CDR3 in amino acids: CSVRTDEEQFF. CDR3 in DNA: TGCAGTGTCCGGACGGACGAGGAGCAGTTCTTC.